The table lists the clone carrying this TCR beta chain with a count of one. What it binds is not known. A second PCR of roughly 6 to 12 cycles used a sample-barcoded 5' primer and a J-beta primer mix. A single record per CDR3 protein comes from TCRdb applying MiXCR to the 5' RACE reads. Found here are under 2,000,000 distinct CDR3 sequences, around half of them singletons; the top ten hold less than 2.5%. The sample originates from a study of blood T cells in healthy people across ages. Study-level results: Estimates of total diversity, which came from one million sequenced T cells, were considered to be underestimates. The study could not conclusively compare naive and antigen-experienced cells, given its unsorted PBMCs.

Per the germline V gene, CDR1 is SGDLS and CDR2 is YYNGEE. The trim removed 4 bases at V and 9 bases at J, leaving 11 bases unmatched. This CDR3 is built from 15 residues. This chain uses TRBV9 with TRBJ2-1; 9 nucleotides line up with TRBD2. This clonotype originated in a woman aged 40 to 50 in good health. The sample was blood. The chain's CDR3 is CASSREAGGPSEQFF. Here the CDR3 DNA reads TGTGCCAGCAGCCGGGAGGCGGGAGGGCCGAGTGAGCAGTTCTTC.